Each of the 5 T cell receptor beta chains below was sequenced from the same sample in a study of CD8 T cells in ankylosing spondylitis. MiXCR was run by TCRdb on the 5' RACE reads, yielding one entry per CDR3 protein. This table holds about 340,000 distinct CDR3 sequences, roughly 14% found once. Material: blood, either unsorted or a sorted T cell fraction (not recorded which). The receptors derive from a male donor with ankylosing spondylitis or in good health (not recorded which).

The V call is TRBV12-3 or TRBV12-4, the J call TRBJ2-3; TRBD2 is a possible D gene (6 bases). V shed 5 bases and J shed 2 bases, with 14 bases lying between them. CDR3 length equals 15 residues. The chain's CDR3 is CASSPQGLATDTQYF. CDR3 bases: TGTGCCAGCAGTCCCCAGGGACTTGCCACAGATACGCAGTATTTT.

The CDR3 region is CATETGVYGYTF. Here the CDR3 DNA reads TGTGCCACCGAAACAGGGGTATATGGCTACACCTTC. The V and J genes are TRBV19 and TRBJ1-2, with 7 bases aligning to TRBD1. Germline CDR1 is LNHDA and CDR2 is SQIVND (reference sequence). J was trimmed by 5 bases and V by 10 bases; bases with no gene match: 7. The length of the CDR3 is 12 residues.

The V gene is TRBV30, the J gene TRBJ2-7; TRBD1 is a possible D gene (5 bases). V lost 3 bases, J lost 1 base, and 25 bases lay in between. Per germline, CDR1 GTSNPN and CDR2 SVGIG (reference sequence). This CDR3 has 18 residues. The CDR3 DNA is TGTGCCTGGAGGGCTACCAACCCTAGGGGCCCAGATTCCTACGAGCAGTACTTC. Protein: CAWRATNPRGPDSYEQYF.

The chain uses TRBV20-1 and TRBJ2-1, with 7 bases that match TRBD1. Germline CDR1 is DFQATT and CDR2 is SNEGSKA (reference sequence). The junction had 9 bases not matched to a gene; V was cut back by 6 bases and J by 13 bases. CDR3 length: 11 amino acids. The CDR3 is CSALMGTAQFF. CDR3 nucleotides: TGCAGTGCCCTGATGGGGACAGCACAGTTCTTC.

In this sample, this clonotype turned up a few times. The CDR3 coding sequence is TGCGCCAGCAGCTTGACGAGTCTTAGCGGCCAAGAGACCCAGTACTTC. As protein: CASSLTSLSGQETQYF. V and J are TRBV5-1 and TRBJ2-5, with D possibly matching TRBD2 (6 bases). The CDR3 is 16 amino acids. V lost 1 base, J lost 1 base, and 14 bases lay in between. Germline loops: CDR1 SGHRS, CDR2 YFSETQ.